These 19 T cell receptor beta chains originate from one sample sequenced in a study of response to subunit inactivated influenza vaccine. MiXCR, applied by TCRdb to the RT-PCR reads, yields one record per CDR3 protein. The repertoire has 530,000 or so distinct CDR3 sequences, about 10% of them found once; the top ten carry roughly 10%. This material consisted of PBMCs from blood, taken on the day of vaccination. The receptors shown here come from a man aged 50 or older who received an inactivated influenza vaccine.

This clonotype was seen a handful of times. This chain joins TRBV6-2 or TRBV6-3 and TRBJ1-2; 10 bases are a match to TRBD1. The CDR3 is 13 residues long. V was clipped by 6 bases and J by 6 bases; unmatched bases: 4. Germline V lookup: CDR1 MNHEY, CDR2 SVGEGT. The CDR3 DNA reads as TGTGCCAGCAGACCCGACAGGGGGCATGGCTACACCTTC. Protein: CASRPDRGHGYTF.

This clonotype was counted only a few times. This chain joins TRBV4-3 and TRBJ2-3; 7 nucleotides agree with TRBD2. In germline, CDR1 is LGHNA, CDR2 YSLEER. This CDR3 has 17 amino acids. The J segment lost 2 bases and the V segment lost 0 bases, leaving 8 bases of the junction unmatched. Here the CDR3 DNA reads TGCGCCAGCAGCCAAGATCGCGGGAGAAGATACACAGATACGCAGTATTTT. This sequence encodes CASSQDRGRRYTDTQYF.

The sample holds many counts of this clonotype. The genes are TRBV20-1 and TRBJ2-1, with D unresolved. Germline V CDR1 and CDR2: DFQATT, SNEGSKA (reference sequence). The CDR3 is 13 amino acids. Trimming cost V 4 bases and J 4 bases, with 11 bases left between them. The CDR3 coding sequence is TGCAGTGCTACGAGACACGGTTACAATGAGCAGTTCTTC. Translated: CSATRHGYNEQFF.

The rearrangement links TRBV5-1 to TRBJ2-7; D is undetermined. The germline V and J ends were trimmed by 1 base and 1 base, with 9 bases remaining between them. The germline CDR1 and CDR2 sequences are SGHRS and YFSETQ. The CDR3 contains 14 residues. The CDR3 coding sequence is TGCGCCAGCAGCTTGATAAGAAATTCCTACGAGCAGTACTTC. This gives the protein CASSLIRNSYEQYF.

The CDR3 spells CASSVGRSYGYTF. In DNA, the CDR3 is TGTGCCAGCAGTGTGGGAAGGAGCTATGGCTACACCTTC. The rearrangement links TRBV27 to TRBJ1-2; D gene uncertain. The CDR3 is made up of 13 amino acids. V lost 5 bases, J lost 4 bases, and 11 bases lay in between. Germline V gives CDR1 MNHEY, CDR2 SMNVEV (reference sequence).

This clonotype occurred a few times. This chain connects TRBV9 to TRBJ2-7; TRBD2 might be the D (6 bases). This CDR3 comprises 15 residues. V was trimmed by 1 base and J by 0 bases, leaving 11 bases between them. In germline, CDR1 is SGDLS, CDR2 YYNGEE. This chain's CDR3 is CASSVSAGSSYEQYF. CDR3 DNA: TGTGCCAGCAGCGTATCGGCGGGAAGCTCCTACGAGCAGTACTTC.

There are a few counts of this clonotype. The chain has TRBV5-8 and TRBJ1-1, with a possible D match to TRBD1 (6 bases). The V end was cut by 4 bases, the J end by 0 bases, with 16 bases between. Germline lookup yields CDR1 SGHTS and CDR2 YDEGEE. This CDR3 has 16 residues. The CDR3 bases are TGTGCCAGCAGCATAGGACAGTTTGCTTTGAACACTGAAGCTTTCTTT. It encodes CASSIGQFALNTEAFF. The variable domain in full, with the rest retrieved from reference TRBV5-8 and TRBJ1-1, is EAGVTQSPTHLIKTRGQQATLRCSPISGHTSVYWYQQALGLGLQFLLWYDEGEERNRGNFPPRFSGRQFPNYSSELNVNALELEDSALYLCASSIGQFALNTEAFFGQGTRLTVV.

This clonotype appeared once. The chain links TRBV20-1 to TRBJ2-1; D gene unclear. Germline CDR1 reads DFQATT; CDR2 reads SNEGSKA (reference sequence). The CDR3 has 15 amino acids. V lost 4 bases and J 0 bases, leaving 13 bases between the germline ends. The CDR3 nucleotides read TGCAGTGCTACCAACCGCCGGGCCTCCTACAATGAGCAGTTCTTC. This translates into CSATNRRASYNEQFF.

This sequence joins TRBV7-2 and TRBJ1-4; D is perhaps TRBD1 (6 bases). V was clipped by 6 bases and J by 2 bases, with 13 bases between them. CDR1 is SGHTA, CDR2 FQGNSA, per germline. There are 15 residues in the CDR3. CDR3 amino acids: CASSLQGGTNEKLFF. The CDR3 nucleotides are TGTGCCAGCAGTTTACAGGGAGGTACTAATGAAAAACTGTTTTTT. Full variable domain (outside the CDR3, taken from reference TRBV7-2 and TRBJ1-4): GAGVSQSPSNKVTEKGKDVELRCDPISGHTALYWYRQSLGQGLEFLIYFQGNSAPDKSGLPSDRFSAERTGGSVSTLTIQRTQQEDSAVYLCASSLQGGTNEKLFFGSGTQLSVL.

The V call is TRBV6-2 or TRBV6-3, the J call TRBJ2-7; possibly TRBD1 for D (5 bases). Per the germline V gene, CDR1 is MNHEY and CDR2 is SVGEGT. Between the trimmed V and J ends, which lost 0 bases and 10 bases, there was a span of 10 bases. The CDR3 is 12 amino acids. The CDR3 DNA sequence: TGTGCCAGCAGTTACTCGATCAGGGTTCAGTACTTC. Translating gives CASSYSIRVQYF.

At least ten counts were recorded for this clonotype. V gene TRBV2 combines with J gene TRBJ1-6, with a tentative D call TRBD1 (5 bases). The germline V and J ends were trimmed by 5 bases and 5 bases, with 10 bases remaining between them. The CDR3 has 14 residues. Germline V gene data show CDR1 as SNHLY and CDR2 as FYNNEI. The CDR3 spells CASSFGTDNSPLHF. DNA of the CDR3: TGTGCCAGCAGTTTCGGGACGGATAATTCACCCCTCCACTTT. The full variable domain, rest sourced from reference TRBV2 and TRBJ1-6, is EPEVTQTPSHQVTQMGQEVILRCVPISNHLYFYWYRQILGQKVEFLVSFYNNEISEKSEIFDDQFSVERPDGSNFTLKIRSTKLEDSAMYFCASSFGTDNSPLHFGNGTRLTVT.

The DNA of the CDR3 is TGTGCCAGCAGCGTAGCTTTCGAGACCCAGTACTTC. Amino acid sequence: CASSVAFETQYF. The rearrangement uses TRBV9 and TRBJ2-5, with D unclear. Trimming left V 0 bases short and J 5 bases short, with 5 bases between. CDR1 and CDR2 from the germline V gene are SGDLS and YYNGEE. The CDR3 contains 12 residues.

This clonotype was detected a few times. This chain uses TRBV30 with TRBJ1-6; D may be TRBD1 (6 bases). CDR3 length: 15 residues. The germline V gene has CDR1 GTSNPN and CDR2 SVGIG (reference sequence). V dropped 0 bases and J dropped 7 bases, with 13 bases sitting between them. CDR3 residues: CAWSVQQGENSPLHF. DNA of the CDR3: TGTGCCTGGAGTGTACAACAGGGTGAGAATTCACCCCTCCACTTT.

This clonotype was seen many times. The chain uses TRBV29-1 and TRBJ1-2; tentatively, D is TRBD1 (5 bases). Germline loops: CDR1 SQVTM, CDR2 ANQGSEA. Trimming took 1 base from V and 4 from J, leaving 10 bases between them. This CDR3 is 13 amino acids long. CDR3 in amino acids: CSVEGGTVYGYTF. The CDR3 DNA follows: TGCAGCGTTGAAGGGGGGACGGTCTATGGCTACACCTTC.

This clonotype has just a few counts. The chain has TRBV5-6 and TRBJ2-5; the D is unclear. The germline V and J ends were trimmed by 4 bases and 6 bases, with 13 bases remaining between them. Per the germline V gene, CDR1 is SGHDT and CDR2 is YYEEEE. The CDR3 has 13 residues. The CDR3, as DNA: TGTGCCAGCAGCGCAACAGTTGTGAAGACCCAGTACTTC. Translated, it gives CASSATVVKTQYF.

The CDR3 loop reads CSALGESYGYTF. In nucleotides, the CDR3 is TGCAGTGCTCTAGGGGAGAGCTATGGCTACACCTTC. This chain uses TRBV20-1 with TRBJ1-2; possible D gene TRBD1, 5 bases. The germline V gene encodes CDR1 DFQATT and CDR2 SNEGSKA (reference sequence). V lost 5 bases and J lost 4, with 11 bases in between. The CDR3 is 12 residues long.

This clonotype occurred a few times. This rearrangement joins TRBV7-2 to TRBJ1-5; 9 nucleotides align to TRBD1. The ends lost 4 bases at V and 4 bases at J; junction bases unmatched: 11. This CDR3 is built from 17 residues. Germline V gives CDR1 SGHTA, CDR2 FQGNSA. The CDR3 DNA is TGTGCCAGCAGCTCCCGCCGGTTGACAGGGGGTAATCAGCCCCAGCATTTT. This sequence encodes CASSSRRLTGGNQPQHF.

This clonotype has a handful of counts. V gene TRBV3-1 combines with J gene TRBJ2-5; 10 positions match TRBD2. The CDR3 runs to 15 residues. The germline V gene has CDR1 LGHDT and CDR2 YNNKEL (reference sequence). V shed 0 bases, J shed 7 bases, and the junction held 5 bases outside the gene matches. As DNA, the CDR3 is TGTGCCAGCAGCCAAGATAGCGGGGGGCGCGTGACCCAGTACTTC. It is translated as CASSQDSGGRVTQYF.

This clonotype was recorded many times. The gene calls are TRBV24-1 and TRBJ2-3; 7 nucleotides align to TRBD2. Trimming cost V 1 base and J 0 bases; bases outside gene matches: 6. Germline V gives CDR1 KGHDR, CDR2 SFDVKD. This CDR3 has 17 residues. CDR3 coding DNA: TGTGCCACCAGTGATTTAGGCGGGAGTACTAGCACAGATACGCAGTATTTT. It specifies CATSDLGGSTSTDTQYF.